Presented here are 14 T cell receptor beta chains from one specimen sequenced in a study of shared clonotypes between healthy human individuals. Method: immunoSEQ multiplex PCR; TCRdb's copy keeps in-frame clones and lacks some. Of 1.4 million to 1.5 million clones listed, around 95% were seen once; the top ten hold approximately 1%. The sample consisted of naive CD4+ T cells sorted from blood. Regarding subset: CD45RA+ positively selected. The receptor set was obtained from a man under 40 in good health.

The CDR3 region is CASSAQGASTEAFF. In DNA form, the CDR3 reads TGTGCCAGCAGTGCTCAGGGGGCGAGCACTGAAGCTTTCTTT. The chain couples TRBV2 to TRBJ1-1; 8 bases line up with TRBD1. CDR3 length: 14 residues. Per germline, CDR1 SNHLY and CDR2 FYNNEI. V lost 4 bases to trimming and J lost 4 bases; unmatched junction nucleotides: 5. The variable domain in full, with the rest retrieved from reference TRBV2 and TRBJ1-1, is EPEVTQTPSHQVTQMGQEVILRCVPISNHLYFYWYRQILGQKVEFLVSFYNNEISEKSEIFDDQFSVERPDGSNFTLKIRSTKLEDSAMYFCASSAQGASTEAFFGQGTRLTVV.

The rearrangement links TRBV6-5 to TRBJ1-2; weak D call: TRBD1 (5 bases). Germline V gene data show CDR1 as MNHEY and CDR2 as SVGAGI. The V and J ends lost 7 bases and 0 bases respectively, with 12 bases between them. CDR3 length: 14 amino acids. The CDR3 DNA reads TGTGCCAGCAAGGGACCGGGTTCTAACTATGGCTACACCTTC. Translated: CASKGPGSNYGYTF.

The chain carries TRBV6-5 and TRBJ2-6; a weak D match, TRBD1 (5 bases). Germline V gene sequence: CDR1 MNHEY, CDR2 SVGAGI. V was pared by 10 bases and J by 2 bases, with 15 bases between. CDR3 size: 15 residues. As DNA, the CDR3 is TGTGCCACCCACGGTGGGGCGCCTGGGGCCAACGTCCTGACTTTC. Encoded protein: CATHGGAPGANVLTF.

The chain uses TRBV5-1 and TRBJ2-7; no firm D call. This CDR3 is 10 amino acids long. Deletions cut 6 bases from V and 5 bases from J, with 6 bases between. Germline V lookup: CDR1 SGHRS, CDR2 YFSETQ. The CDR3 bases are TGCGCCAGCATAATCCACGAGCAGTACTTC. The encoded protein is CASIIHEQYF.

J is TRBJ1-4 and V is TRBV6-6; D perhaps matches TRBD1 (5 bases). There are 16 residues in the CDR3. Trimming removed 2 bases at V and 5 bases at J, with 15 bases between. CDR1 MNHNY and CDR2 SVGAGI come from the germline V gene (reference sequence). In DNA, the CDR3 is TGTGCCAGCAGTTACGGCAGGGCCCGAGACAATGAAAAACTGTTTTTT. Amino acid sequence: CASSYGRARDNEKLFF.

This chain links TRBV19 with TRBJ2-5, with D perhaps TRBD1 or TRBD2 (5 bases each). The CDR3 covers 15 residues. V was pared by 6 bases and J by 2 bases, with 16 bases between. The V gene's germline CDR1 is LNHDA and CDR2 SQIVND (reference sequence). The CDR3 DNA reads TGTGCCAGTAGCCCATTGAGGGGCGGACAAGAGACCCAGTACTTC. This sequence encodes CASSPLRGGQETQYF.

V usage is TRBV7-2 and J usage is TRBJ2-7; unclear D gene. Germline V gene lookup returns CDR1 SGHTA and CDR2 FQGNSA. The V gene lost 3 bases and the J gene lost 5 bases, with 14 bases spanning the gap. The CDR3 is made up of 14 amino acids. CDR3 coding DNA: TGTGCCAGCAGCTTCGCGAACCCCTATAACGAGCAGTACTTC. Its translation: CASSFANPYNEQYF.

In regard to this clone: Other nucleotide sequences in the sample specify the same CDR3. The V call is TRBV6-5, the J call TRBJ2-2; the D is unclear. Trimming cost V 6 bases and J 5 bases, with 4 bases left between them. The CDR3 spans 11 residues. Germline V CDR1 and CDR2: MNHEY, SVGAGI. The CDR3 protein is CASRRTGELFF. CDR3 DNA sequence: TGTGCCAGCAGGCGGACCGGGGAGCTGTTTTTT.

This chain links TRBV28 with TRBJ2-7, with TRBD2 as a possible D gene (5 bases). The germline V and J ends were trimmed by 5 bases and 4 bases, with 18 bases remaining between them. CDR1 is MDHEN, CDR2 SYDVKM, per germline. This CDR3 has 15 residues. CDR3 bases: TGTGCCAGCAGTCCGACCCAGTGGGAGAAATACGAGCAGTACTTC. Its translation: CASSPTQWEKYEQYF.

The chain employs TRBV2 and TRBJ2-5; no firm D call. The CDR3 is made up of 14 amino acids. CDR1 is SNHLY and CDR2 is FYNNEI in the germline V gene. The ends were cut back, 3 bases at V and 5 bases at J, with 13 bases in the middle. CDR3 sequence (DNA): TGTGCCAGCAGTGACCCGGGCAGCCCCGAGACCCAGTACTTC. Residues: CASSDPGSPETQYF.

This clone appeared a single time. This rearrangement joins TRBV28 to TRBJ2-7, with D maybe TRBD2 (8 bases). The CDR3 runs 15 residues. Trimming took 4 bases from V and 3 from J, leaving 16 bases between them. Germline V CDR1 and CDR2: MDHEN, SYDVKM. Written as DNA, the CDR3 is TGTGCCAGCAGTTCCCACGGGGGGGACAGCTACGAGCAGTACTTC. Residues: CASSSHGGDSYEQYF.

This clone is a singleton in its sample. The chain recombines TRBV5-1 with TRBJ1-1; maybe TRBD1 (5 bases). Germline CDR1 reads SGHRS; CDR2 reads YFSETQ. The V end lost 1 base, the J end lost 1 base, and 11 bases lay between the germline ends. The CDR3 sequence is 15 residues long. CDR3 region: CASSLTGPTNTEAFF. DNA for the CDR3: TGCGCCAGCAGCTTGACAGGCCCGACGAACACTGAAGCTTTCTTT.

The rearrangement uses TRBV2 and TRBJ1-4, with D uncertain. Germline lookup yields CDR1 SNHLY and CDR2 FYNNEI. This CDR3 is built from 14 residues. Trimming left V 0 bases short and J 5 bases short, with 7 bases between. CDR3 residues: CASSEALTNEKLFF. The CDR3 DNA sequence: TGTGCCAGCAGTGAAGCGCTGACCAATGAAAAACTGTTTTTT.

V is TRBV27 and J is TRBJ1-2; maybe TRBD1 (6 bases). V gave up 5 bases and J gave up 1 base, with 17 bases separating them. The CDR3 is 16 amino acids. CDR1 and CDR2 from the germline V gene are MNHEY and SMNVEV (reference sequence). The CDR3 loop reads CASSLLRQGLNYGYTF. DNA of the CDR3: TGTGCCAGCAGTCTATTAAGGCAGGGGCTTAACTATGGCTACACCTTC.